The clone carrying this T cell receptor (beta chain) occurred many times. Its antigen is currently unknown. The data were taken from a study of metastatic and nonmetastatic thyroid tumors. In the study overall: Across blood and tumor or nodule tissue, repertoires from malignant and benign thyroid patients were compared with one another. Study results and limitations: Patients with malignant thyroid tumors reportedly had significantly higher TCR beta diversity than those with benign nodules, in blood and tumor.

V was clipped by 0 bases and J by 2 bases; unmatched bases: 5. CDR3 size: 18 residues. Germline CDR1 reads MDHEN; CDR2 reads SYDVKM. Every patient was untreated before thyroid surgery. Per the authors' pipeline: For papillary thyroid cancer, a distant-metastasis classifier was constructed from CDR3 differences observed across clinicopathological groups. TCRdb ran MiXCR on the PCR reads. These V and J calls are TCRdb output, not the study's own analysis. Here the sample spans approximately 79,000 clones, roughly 8.6% being singletons. What was sequenced was blood. This TCR came from a female donor with papillary thyroid cancer or a benign thyroid nodule (not recorded which). Some clones in this sample may be carry-over from other donors' samples. The rearrangement joins TRBV28 to TRBJ2-2, with 11 bases that match TRBD2. CDR3 bases: TGTGCCAGCAGTTTATGGAGGACTAGCGGGTATAACACCGGGGAGCTGTTTTTT. It is translated as CASSLWRTSGYNTGELFF.